The T cell receptor beta chain described here comes from a study of long-term antiretroviral therapy in people with HIV. Overall study results and limits: Before ART, certain clones expanded, and these dominated the repertoire at all time points.

About this clone itself: The antigen is not known.

Per germline, CDR1 MNHEY and CDR2 SVGAGI. V was shortened by 6 bases and J by 3 bases, with 15 bases between the two germline ends. The CDR3 runs to 14 residues. At the survey level, the v3.0 immunoSEQ assay was run. Target depth was 40,000-50,000 T-cell genomes per sample. Only in-frame clones appear in the TCRdb table, and some are missing; sequencing was by immunoSEQ multiplex PCR. The table has under 20,000 clones, 76% seen once; the top ten hold approximately 15%. Donors each had at least one pre-ART PBMC sample and at least two post-ART ones. Specimens retained 1-10 million cryopreserved PBMC preceding DNA extraction.

The sample was unsorted PBMCs, taken 0.5 years before starting antiretroviral therapy. This receptor was identified in a woman in her fifties or sixties with HIV. This chain uses TRBV6-5 with TRBJ2-7; D may be TRBD1 or TRBD2 (5 bases each). This chain's CDR3 is CASSYRRGDYEQYV. CDR3 sequence (DNA): TGTGCCAGCAGCTACCGGCGAGGGGACTACGAGCAGTACGTC.